Presented here are 6 T cell receptor beta chains from one specimen sequenced in a study of blood T cell repertoires in COVID-19. Sequencing was performed with immunoSEQ multiplex PCR; in TCRdb, only in-frame clones are kept and a portion is missing. The sample records 100,000 to 150,000 clones, about 80% being singletons. Sequencing was done on a sample of peripheral blood. Every receptor here comes from a woman between 45 and 65 years old with acute or convalescent COVID-19.

The V and J genes are TRBV19 and TRBJ1-3; D may be TRBD1 (5 bases). The CDR3 runs to 14 residues. CDR1 and CDR2 from the germline V gene are LNHDA and SQIVND (reference sequence). Between the trimmed V and J ends, which lost 7 bases and 3 bases, there was a span of 13 bases. DNA for the CDR3: TGTGCCAGTATGGCAGGGCTACTTGGAAACACCATATATTTT. Encoded protein: CASMAGLLGNTIYF.

This rearrangement joins TRBV28 to TRBJ1-5; TRBD1 matches at 9 bases. CDR1 is MDHEN, CDR2 SYDVKM, per germline. The CDR3 runs 16 residues. Losses at the gene ends were 5 bases for V and 2 bases for J; bases not matched to a gene: 7. The CDR3 nucleotides read TGTGCCAGCAGTCCTCCCCGGACAGGGGGCAATCAGCCCCAGCATTTT. It specifies CASSPPRTGGNQPQHF.

The chain links TRBV2 to TRBJ2-7, with 9 bases fitting TRBD1. Trimming at V came to 3 bases and at J to 6 bases, leaving 6 bases not matched to a gene. CDR1 is SNHLY and CDR2 is FYNNEI in the germline V gene. This CDR3 contains 14 residues. The CDR3 sequence is CASSDGTGLAEQYF. CDR3 coding DNA: TGTGCCAGCAGTGACGGGACAGGGCTTGCCGAGCAGTACTTC. Full variable domain (missing parts from reference TRBV2 and TRBJ2-7): EPEVTQTPSHQVTQMGQEVILRCVPISNHLYFYWYRQILGQKVEFLVSFYNNEISEKSEIFDDQFSVERPDGSNFTLKIRSTKLEDSAMYFCASSDGTGLAEQYFGPGTRLTVT.

The rearrangement joins TRBV6-4 to TRBJ2-3; 7 bases align to TRBD2. The V gene end was trimmed by 2 bases and the J gene end by 1 base; junction bases not matched to a gene: 6. In germline, CDR1 is MRHNA, CDR2 SNTAGT. The CDR3 has 16 residues. CDR3 sequence: CASSDQSGIRTDTQYF. In nucleotides, the CDR3 is TGTGCCAGCAGTGACCAGAGCGGGATTCGCACAGATACGCAGTATTTT.

The J gene is TRBJ2-2, the V gene TRBV5-1; 11 bases line up with TRBD2. V dropped 7 bases and J dropped 4; count of bases not matched to a gene: 12. This CDR3 has 17 amino acids. From germline, CDR1 is SGHRS and CDR2 YFSETQ. Written as DNA, the CDR3 is TGCGCCAGCCAGCTTGTCACTAGCGGGAGAGGCACCGGGGAGCTGTTTTTT. Amino acid sequence: CASQLVTSGRGTGELFF.

This chain links TRBV19 with TRBJ1-1; D remains ambiguous. The CDR3 is made up of 13 amino acids. The V gene lost 5 bases and the J gene lost 6 bases, with 13 bases spanning the gap. Per the germline V gene, CDR1 is LNHDA and CDR2 is SQIVND (reference sequence). CDR3 sequence (DNA): TGTGCCAGTAGTGCGCGATTCTTACCTGAAGCTTTCTTT. Translation gives CASSARFLPEAFF.